The clone carrying this T cell receptor beta chain was seen just once. The data stem from a study of technical replicates of blood from a handful of donors. The germline CDR1 and CDR2 sequences are KGHSH and LQKENI. After removal of 3 bases from V and 3 bases from J, the junction contained 11 bases not matched to a gene. This CDR3 is 17 amino acids long. Sequenced by immunoSEQ multiplex PCR; TCRdb stores in-frame clones only, minus some. The data contain some 49,000 clones, more than 85% of them singletons. The rearrangement links TRBV18 to TRBJ2-7, with 10 bases fitting TRBD2. Sequenced material: PBMCs. The receptor was derived from a human donor in good health. Some clones in this sample may be carry-over from other donors' samples. CDR3 sequence reads: CASSPPAGAGGGYEQYF. DNA for the CDR3: TGTGCCAGCTCACCCCCGGCGGGAGCGGGAGGGGGCTACGAGCAGTACTTC.